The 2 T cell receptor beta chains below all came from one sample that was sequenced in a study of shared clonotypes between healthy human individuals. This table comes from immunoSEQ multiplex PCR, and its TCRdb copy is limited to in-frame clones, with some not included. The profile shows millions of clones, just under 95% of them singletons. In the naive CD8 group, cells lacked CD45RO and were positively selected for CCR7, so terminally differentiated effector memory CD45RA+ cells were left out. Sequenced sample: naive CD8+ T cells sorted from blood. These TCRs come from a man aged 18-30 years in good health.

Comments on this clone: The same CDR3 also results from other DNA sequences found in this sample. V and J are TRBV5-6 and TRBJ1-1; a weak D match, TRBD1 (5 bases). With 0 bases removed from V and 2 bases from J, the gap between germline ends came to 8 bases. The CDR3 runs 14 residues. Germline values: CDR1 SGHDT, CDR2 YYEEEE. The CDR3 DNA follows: TGTGCCAGCAGCTTGGCGGGGGGAAACACTGAAGCTTTCTTT. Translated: CASSLAGGNTEAFF.

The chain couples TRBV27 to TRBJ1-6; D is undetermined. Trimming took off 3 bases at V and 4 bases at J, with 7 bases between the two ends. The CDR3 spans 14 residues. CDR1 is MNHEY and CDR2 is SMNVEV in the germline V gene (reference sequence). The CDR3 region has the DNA TGTGCCAGCAGTTTGCAACAGTATAATTCACCCCTCCACTTT. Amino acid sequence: CASSLQQYNSPLHF.